The next 27 T cell receptor beta chains were all read from a single sample in a study of T-cell memory formation after mild COVID-19. TCRdb itself ran the 5' RACE reads through MiXCR, one entry per CDR3 protein. There are about 400,000 distinct CDR3 sequences in the sample; more than 15% occur only once, and around a fifth lies in the top ten. The specimen was PBMCs or a T cell subset sorted from them (not recorded which). These receptors all come from a man younger than 35 who had mild COVID-19 (a few samples of this study predate the infection). Cell type and time point are not known.

The chain joins TRBV20-1 to TRBJ2-7, with 8 positions matching TRBD1. CDR1 and CDR2 (germline): DFQATT, SNEGSKA (reference sequence). V was clipped by 4 bases and J by 4 bases; unmatched bases: 6. This CDR3 region has 13 residues. The CDR3 nucleotides read TGCAGTGCTACCGGACAGGGCAGTTACGAGCAGTACGTC. It yields the protein CSATGQGSYEQYV.

This clonotype was seen only a few times. The genes are TRBV4-3 and TRBJ1-2; D may be TRBD1 (6 bases). The ends were cut back, 4 bases at V and 3 bases at J, with 15 bases in the middle. CDR3 length equals 15 residues. Germline V gene lookup returns CDR1 LGHNA and CDR2 YSLEER. In nucleotides, the CDR3 is TGCGCCAGCAGCCCACTAGCACAGGGAGACTATGGCTACACCTTC. Translating gives CASSPLAQGDYGYTF.

This clonotype was seen a handful of times. The V call is TRBV12-3 or TRBV12-4, the J call TRBJ1-5; no clear D. The CDR3 totals 14 residues. Trimming pared 3 bases from V and 2 bases from J, leaving 8 bases between. The CDR3 region is CASSFGMGNQPQHF. DNA for the CDR3: TGTGCCAGCAGTTTTGGTATGGGCAATCAGCCCCAGCATTTT.

In its sample, this clonotype ranks as medium-sized. This rearrangement joins TRBV7-2 to TRBJ1-5; D is unclear. The V and J ends lost 1 base and 10 bases respectively, with 11 bases between them. CDR3 size: 13 residues. Germline CDR1 is SGHTA and CDR2 is FQGNSA. The DNA of the CDR3 is TGTGCCAGCAGCTTAGACGATATCCAACCCCAGCATTTT. As protein: CASSLDDIQPQHF. Full variable domain (outside the CDR3, taken from reference TRBV7-2 and TRBJ1-5): GAGVSQSPSNKVTEKGKDVELRCDPISGHTALYWYRQSLGQGLEFLIYFQGNSAPDKSGLPSDRFSAERTGGSVSTLTIQRTQQEDSAVYLCASSLDDIQPQHFGDGTRLSIL.

This clonotype was counted a few times. The chain carries TRBV29-1 and TRBJ2-1; the D call may be TRBD1 or TRBD2 (5 bases each). The CDR3 covers 18 residues. The germline V gene encodes CDR1 SQVTM and CDR2 ANQGSEA. The germline V and J ends were trimmed by 1 base and 0 bases, with 19 bases remaining between them. The CDR3 nucleotides are TGCAGCGTTGAAGGGTCTAGCAGGGATCCGAGCTCCTACAATGAGCAGTTCTTC. This sequence encodes CSVEGSSRDPSSYNEQFF.

The V gene is TRBV7-2, the J gene TRBJ2-7; unclear D gene. CDR3 length: 13 amino acids. Germline V gene data show CDR1 as SGHTA and CDR2 as FQGNSA. V was shortened by 5 bases and J by 1 base, with 9 bases between the two germline ends. The CDR3 DNA reads TGTGCCAGCAGCATACTGGGTTCCTACGAGCAGTACTTC. It translates to CASSILGSYEQYF.

The J gene is TRBJ2-2, the V gene TRBV9, with D tentatively TRBD1 (5 bases). Trimming stripped 0 bases from V and 4 bases from J, with 10 bases between. The CDR3 covers 15 residues. In germline, CDR1 is SGDLS, CDR2 YYNGEE. Written as DNA, the CDR3 is TGTGCCAGCAGCGTAGGGGCAGGGCGCACCGGGGAGCTGTTTTTT. Its protein product is CASSVGAGRTGELFF.

This clonotype was counted a few times. This chain joins TRBV5-1 and TRBJ1-6, with 7 bases lining up with TRBD1. With V trimmed by 0 bases and J by 9 bases, 12 bases remained unmatched. This CDR3 spans 17 amino acids. The germline gives CDR1 SGHRS, CDR2 YFSETQ. The CDR3 spells CASSLVGGGGESSPLHF. DNA for the CDR3: TGCGCCAGCAGCTTGGTAGGGGGAGGGGGCGAGAGTTCACCCCTCCACTTT.

This clonotype was detected a few times. The chain is built from TRBV30 and TRBJ2-7; either TRBD1 or TRBD2 may fit D (5 bases each). This CDR3 is built from 11 residues. Germline-derived CDR1 and CDR2 are GTSNPN and SVGIG (reference sequence). DNA of the CDR3: TGTGCAGGGAGCTGGGGCGCCGAGCAGTACTTC. This codes for CAGSWGAEQYF.

This clonotype came up a few times. J is TRBJ1-1 and V is TRBV28; maybe TRBD1 (5 bases). The CDR3 is made up of 13 amino acids. CDR1 and CDR2 (germline): MDHEN, SYDVKM. The V and J ends lost 6 bases and 0 bases respectively, with 8 bases between them. The CDR3 DNA reads as TGTGCCAGCAGGGAGACAGTGAACACTGAAGCTTTCTTT. The encoded protein is CASRETVNTEAFF.

The V call is TRBV5-1, the J call TRBJ2-7; D may be TRBD2 (7 bases). The CDR3 is 14 amino acids. Germline lookup yields CDR1 SGHRS and CDR2 YFSETQ. The V end was cut by 5 bases, the J end by 3 bases, with 15 bases between. This CDR3 is CASSRAGQDYEQYF. In nucleotides, the CDR3 is TGCGCCAGCAGTAGAGCGGGACAAGACTACGAGCAGTACTTC.

This clonotype occurred a few times. The chain recombines TRBV29-1 with TRBJ2-3; tentatively, D is TRBD2 (7 bases). The germline V gene has CDR1 SQVTM and CDR2 ANQGSEA. The CDR3 sequence is 16 residues long. V was trimmed by 7 bases and J by 0 bases, leaving 20 bases between them. Written as DNA, the CDR3 is TGCAGCGCTGCGGGGGCAGGGTCGCCCAGCACAGATACGCAGTATTTT. Protein sequence: CSAAGAGSPSTDTQYF.

The genes are TRBV7-9 and TRBJ1-4; D is possibly TRBD1 (5 bases). Germline V gene data show CDR1 as SEHNR and CDR2 as FQNEAQ (reference sequence). The ends were cut back, 5 bases at V and 0 bases at J, with 7 bases in the middle. The CDR3 is 14 residues long. CDR3 nucleotides: TGTGCCAGCAGCCGACAGTCAACTAATGAAAAACTGTTTTTT. Residues: CASSRQSTNEKLFF.

This sequence joins TRBV27 and TRBJ2-7; tentatively, D is TRBD1 or TRBD2 (6 bases each). This CDR3 spans 14 amino acids. The germline V gene encodes CDR1 MNHEY and CDR2 SMNVEV (reference sequence). V gave up 6 bases and J gave up 4 bases, with 16 bases separating them. CDR3 region: CASSPGAGIYEQYF. The CDR3 DNA follows: TGTGCCAGCAGCCCGGGGGCGGGAATTTACGAGCAGTACTTC.

This clonotype was seen more than once but under ten times. The chain combines TRBV12-3 or TRBV12-4 with TRBJ1-5; 7 nucleotides agree with TRBD1. V lost 1 base and J lost 6; bases outside the gene matches: 3. The CDR3 has 14 residues. The CDR3 protein is CASSLEGARQPQHF. The DNA of the CDR3 is TGTGCCAGCAGTTTAGAGGGGGCCCGTCAGCCCCAGCATTTT.

The CDR3, as DNA: TGTGCCAGCAGTGACAGGGGGCGCCCGGACTATGGCTACACCTTC. Translating gives CASSDRGRPDYGYTF. V usage is TRBV6-1 and J usage is TRBJ1-2; 8 bases match TRBD1. Germline V gives CDR1 MNHNS, CDR2 SASEGT. V shed 3 bases and J 3 bases; nucleotides not matched to a gene: 6. The CDR3 contains 15 residues.

In its sample, this clonotype was seen a few times. The V call is TRBV7-2, the J call TRBJ2-1; D ambiguous. Germline CDR1 reads SGHTA; CDR2 reads FQGNSA. Trimming took 1 base from V and 9 from J, leaving 10 bases between them. CDR3 length: 13 residues. In nucleotides, the CDR3 is TGTGCCAGCAGCTTAGGGTCGGGTCGTGAGCAGTTCTTC. Translated, it gives CASSLGSGREQFF.

V is TRBV5-1 and J is TRBJ1-6; TRBD1 agrees at 8 bases. CDR3 size: 16 residues. V shed 0 bases, J shed 14 bases, and the junction held 13 bases outside the gene matches. CDR1 SGHRS and CDR2 YFSETQ come from the germline V gene. This chain's CDR3 is CASSLDLDRETAALHF. CDR3 nucleotides: TGCGCCAGCAGCTTGGATCTGGACAGGGAAACGGCGGCCCTCCACTTT.

This rearrangement joins TRBV7-9 to TRBJ1-4; D not resolved. The germline gives CDR1 SEHNR, CDR2 FQNEAQ (reference sequence). The V end lost 4 bases, the J end lost 11 bases, and 17 bases lay between the germline ends. This CDR3 is 14 amino acids long. DNA for the CDR3: TGTGCCAGCAGCTCGGACGGGTTCAGGTGGAAACTGTTTTTT. This translates into CASSSDGFRWKLFF.

The CDR3 reads CASSHYRGSNQPQHF. The DNA for the CDR3 is TGCGCCAGCAGCCATTACAGGGGTAGCAATCAGCCCCAGCATTTT. The gene calls are TRBV4-3 and TRBJ1-5, with TRBD1 identical over 7 bases. The germline gives CDR1 LGHNA, CDR2 YSLEER. The CDR3 extends over 15 amino acids. The junction had 2 bases not matched to a gene; V was cut back by 3 bases and J by 0 bases.

This clonotype was seen only a few times. V is TRBV4-3 and J is TRBJ2-3, with a possible D match to TRBD2 (5 bases). From germline, CDR1 is LGHNA and CDR2 YSLEER. The CDR3 consists of 13 residues. Trimming removed 2 bases at V and 5 bases at J, with 8 bases between. This CDR3 reads CASSQRDLDTQYF. In DNA form, the CDR3 reads TGCGCCAGCAGCCAACGGGATCTAGATACGCAGTATTTT.

J is TRBJ2-7 and V is TRBV6-2 or TRBV6-3; 9 nucleotides match TRBD1. With 6 bases clipped from V and 5 bases from J, the junction kept 14 bases outside the gene matches. This CDR3 region has 16 residues. Germline CDR1 and CDR2: MNHEY and SVGEGT. The CDR3 sequence: CASRDPRGTGRHEQYF. The CDR3 region has the DNA TGTGCCAGCAGGGATCCCCGAGGGACAGGGAGGCACGAGCAGTACTTC.

There are a few counts of this clonotype. The V gene is TRBV9, the J gene TRBJ2-7, with D hard to call. CDR1 is SGDLS, CDR2 YYNGEE, per germline. V was clipped by 0 bases and J by 1 base, with 2 bases between them. The CDR3 is made up of 12 amino acids. The CDR3 loop is CASSVDSYEQYV. In DNA, the CDR3 is TGTGCCAGCAGCGTAGATTCCTACGAGCAGTACGTC.

The rearrangement links TRBV7-2 to TRBJ1-1; no clear D gene. CDR3 length: 17 residues. The V and J ends lost 5 bases and 3 bases respectively, with 22 bases between them. Per germline, CDR1 SGHTA and CDR2 FQGNSA. CDR3 residues: CASSTRGRGTGDTEAFF. In nucleotides, the CDR3 is TGTGCCAGCAGCACCAGAGGGAGAGGTACGGGTGACACTGAAGCTTTCTTT.

The rearrangement uses TRBV5-1 and TRBJ2-2; D gene unclear. V lost 4 bases and J lost 4, with 11 bases in between. The CDR3 is made up of 14 amino acids. The germline V gene encodes CDR1 SGHRS and CDR2 YFSETQ. The DNA for the CDR3 is TGCGCCAGCAGCAGGGAAGGTCTCACCGGGGAGCTGTTTTTT. It translates to CASSREGLTGELFF.

The chain couples TRBV23-1 to TRBJ2-3; the D is unclear. TRBV23-1 has ORF status, its function being uncertain. V was pared by 3 bases and J by 4 bases, with 8 bases between. The CDR3 length is 13 residues. The CDR3 protein is CASSQSSPDTQYF. In DNA form, the CDR3 reads TGCGCCAGCAGTCAGTCCTCCCCAGATACGCAGTATTTT.

This chain links TRBV3-1 with TRBJ1-2, with unresolved D. Trimming took 0 bases from V and 7 from J, leaving 12 bases between them. The CDR3 contains 14 residues. Germline V gene sequence: CDR1 LGHDT, CDR2 YNNKEL (reference sequence). The CDR3 DNA is TGTGCCAGCAGCCAAGATGTACGGGGTGGTGGCTACACCTTC. It translates to CASSQDVRGGGYTF.